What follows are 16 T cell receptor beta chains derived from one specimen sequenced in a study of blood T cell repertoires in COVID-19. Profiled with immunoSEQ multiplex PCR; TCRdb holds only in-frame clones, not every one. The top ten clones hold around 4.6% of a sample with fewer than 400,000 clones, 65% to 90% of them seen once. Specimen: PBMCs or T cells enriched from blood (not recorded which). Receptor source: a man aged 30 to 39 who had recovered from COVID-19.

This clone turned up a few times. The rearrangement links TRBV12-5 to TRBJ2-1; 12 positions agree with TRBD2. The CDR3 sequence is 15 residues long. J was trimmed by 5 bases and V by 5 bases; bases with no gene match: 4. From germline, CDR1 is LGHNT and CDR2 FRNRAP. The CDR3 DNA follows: TGTGCTAGTGGTCCTACTAGCGGGAGGAACAATGAGCAGTTCTTC. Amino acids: CASGPTSGRNNEQFF. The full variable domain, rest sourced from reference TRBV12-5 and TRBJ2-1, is DARVTQTPRHKVTEMGQEVTMRCQPILGHNTVFWYRQTMMQGLELLAYFRNRAPLDDSGMPKDRFSAEMPDATLATLKIQPSEPRDSAVYFCASGPTSGRNNEQFFGPGTRLTVL.

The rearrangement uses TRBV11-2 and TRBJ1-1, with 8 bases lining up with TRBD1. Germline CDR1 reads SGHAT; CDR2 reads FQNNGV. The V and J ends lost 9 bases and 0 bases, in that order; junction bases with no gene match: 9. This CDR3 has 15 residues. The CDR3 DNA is TGTGCCAGGGGGGGACAGGCAATAGTGAACACTGAAGCTTTCTTT. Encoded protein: CARGGQAIVNTEAFF.

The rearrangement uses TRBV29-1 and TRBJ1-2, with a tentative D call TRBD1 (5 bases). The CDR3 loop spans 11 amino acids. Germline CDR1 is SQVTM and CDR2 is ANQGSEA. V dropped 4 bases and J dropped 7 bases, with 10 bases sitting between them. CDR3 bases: TGCAGCGTTGGCCAGGGTTCTGGCTACACCTTC. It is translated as CSVGQGSGYTF.

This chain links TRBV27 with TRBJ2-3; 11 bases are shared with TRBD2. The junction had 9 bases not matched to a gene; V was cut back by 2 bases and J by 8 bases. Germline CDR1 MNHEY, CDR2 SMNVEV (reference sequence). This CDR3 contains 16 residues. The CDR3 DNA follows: TGTGCCAGCAGTTTACGTCCACTAGCGGGAGTTTTTACGCAGTATTTT. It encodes CASSLRPLAGVFTQYF.

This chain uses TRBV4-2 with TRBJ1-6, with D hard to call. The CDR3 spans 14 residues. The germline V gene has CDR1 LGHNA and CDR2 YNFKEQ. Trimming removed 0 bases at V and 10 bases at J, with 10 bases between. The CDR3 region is CASSQDEVWSPLHF. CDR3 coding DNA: TGTGCCAGCAGCCAAGACGAGGTCTGGTCACCCCTCCACTTT.

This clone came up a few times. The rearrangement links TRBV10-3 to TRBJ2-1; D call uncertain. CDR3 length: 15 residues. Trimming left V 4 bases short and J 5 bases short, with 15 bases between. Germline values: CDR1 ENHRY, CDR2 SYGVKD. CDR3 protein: CAISGGLTGDNEQFF. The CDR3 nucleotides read TGTGCCATCAGTGGTGGCCTTACCGGAGACAATGAGCAGTTCTTC.

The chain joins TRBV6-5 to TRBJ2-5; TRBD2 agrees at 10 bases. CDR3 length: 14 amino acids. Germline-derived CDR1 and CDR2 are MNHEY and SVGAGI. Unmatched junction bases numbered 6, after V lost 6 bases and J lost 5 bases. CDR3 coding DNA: TGTGCCAGCAGCCCCTTTAGCGGGAGGGAGACCCAGTACTTC. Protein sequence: CASSPFSGRETQYF.

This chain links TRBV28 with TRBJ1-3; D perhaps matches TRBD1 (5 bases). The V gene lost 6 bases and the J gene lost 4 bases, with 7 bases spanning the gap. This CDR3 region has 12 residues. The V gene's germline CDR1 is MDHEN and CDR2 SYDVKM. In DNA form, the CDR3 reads TGTGCCAGCAGGGACACGGGAAACACCATATATTTT. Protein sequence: CASRDTGNTIYF. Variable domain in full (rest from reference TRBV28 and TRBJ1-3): DVKVTQSSRYLVKRTGEKVFLECVQDMDHENMFWYRQDPGLGLRLIYFSYDVKMKEKGDIPEGYSVSREKKERFSLILESASTNQTSMYLCASRDTGNTIYFGEGSWLTVV.

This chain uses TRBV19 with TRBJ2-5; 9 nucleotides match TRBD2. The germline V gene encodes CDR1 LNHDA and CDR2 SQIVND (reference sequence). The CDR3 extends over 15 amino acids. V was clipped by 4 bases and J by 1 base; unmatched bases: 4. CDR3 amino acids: CASSRTSGRQETQYF. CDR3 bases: TGTGCCAGTAGTAGAACTAGCGGGCGCCAAGAGACCCAGTACTTC.

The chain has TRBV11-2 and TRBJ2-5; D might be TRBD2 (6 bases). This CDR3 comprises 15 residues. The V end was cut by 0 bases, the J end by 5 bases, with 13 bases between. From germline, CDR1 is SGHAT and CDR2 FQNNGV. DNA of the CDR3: TGTGCCAGCAGCTTAGAGCGGGATCCCCGGGAGACCCAGTACTTC. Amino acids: CASSLERDPRETQYF.

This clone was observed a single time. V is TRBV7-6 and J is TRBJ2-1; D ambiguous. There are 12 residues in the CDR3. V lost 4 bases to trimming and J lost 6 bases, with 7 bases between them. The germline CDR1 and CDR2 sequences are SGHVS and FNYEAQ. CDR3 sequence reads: CASSSVRNEQFF. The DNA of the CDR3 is TGTGCCAGCAGCTCCGTTCGCAATGAGCAGTTCTTC.

CDR3: CASSQGHVNTEAFF. CDR3 in DNA: TGTGCCAGCAGCCAAGGACACGTGAACACTGAAGCTTTCTTT. The chain combines TRBV14 with TRBJ1-1, with no clear D. Per the germline V gene, CDR1 is SGHDN and CDR2 is FVKESK. V was trimmed by 1 base and J by 0 bases, leaving 6 bases between them. This CDR3 spans 14 amino acids.

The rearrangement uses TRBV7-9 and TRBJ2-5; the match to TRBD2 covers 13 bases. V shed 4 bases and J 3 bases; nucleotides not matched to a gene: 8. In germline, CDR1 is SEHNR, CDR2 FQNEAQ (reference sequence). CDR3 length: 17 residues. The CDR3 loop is CASSSTSGGPYKETQYF. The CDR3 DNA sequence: TGTGCCAGCAGCTCGACTAGCGGGGGGCCCTATAAAGAGACCCAGTACTTC.

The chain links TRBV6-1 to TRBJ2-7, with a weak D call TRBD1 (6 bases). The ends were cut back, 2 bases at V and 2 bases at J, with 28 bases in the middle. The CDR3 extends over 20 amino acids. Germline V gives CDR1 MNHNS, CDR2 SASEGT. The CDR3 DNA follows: TGTGCCAGCAGTGAACAACGGGTAGCGATGCGGTACAGGGATCCCTACGAGCAGTACTTC. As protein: CASSEQRVAMRYRDPYEQYF.

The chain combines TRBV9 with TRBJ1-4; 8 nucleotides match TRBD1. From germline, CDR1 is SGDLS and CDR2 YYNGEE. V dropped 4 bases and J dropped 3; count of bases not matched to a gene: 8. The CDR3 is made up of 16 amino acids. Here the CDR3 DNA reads TGTGCCAGCAGCCCCAAGGACAGGGAGCCTAATGAAAAACTGTTTTTT. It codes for CASSPKDREPNEKLFF.

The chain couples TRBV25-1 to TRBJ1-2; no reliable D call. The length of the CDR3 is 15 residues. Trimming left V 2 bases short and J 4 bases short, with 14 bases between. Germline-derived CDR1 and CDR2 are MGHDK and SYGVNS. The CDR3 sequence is CASSEGWASSYGYTF. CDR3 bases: TGTGCCAGCAGTGAAGGGTGGGCGTCAAGCTATGGCTACACCTTC.